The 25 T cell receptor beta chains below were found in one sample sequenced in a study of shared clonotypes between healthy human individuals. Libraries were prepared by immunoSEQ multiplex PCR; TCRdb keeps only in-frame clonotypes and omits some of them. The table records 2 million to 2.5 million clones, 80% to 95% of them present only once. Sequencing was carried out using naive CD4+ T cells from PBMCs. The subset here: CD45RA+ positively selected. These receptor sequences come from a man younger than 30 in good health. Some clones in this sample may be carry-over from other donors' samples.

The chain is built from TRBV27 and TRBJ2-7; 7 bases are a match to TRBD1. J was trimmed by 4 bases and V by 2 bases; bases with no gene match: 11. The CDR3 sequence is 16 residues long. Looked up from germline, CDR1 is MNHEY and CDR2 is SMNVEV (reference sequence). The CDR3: CASSLRFGTANYEQYF. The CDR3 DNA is TGTGCCAGCAGTTTAAGGTTCGGGACAGCCAATTACGAGCAGTACTTC.

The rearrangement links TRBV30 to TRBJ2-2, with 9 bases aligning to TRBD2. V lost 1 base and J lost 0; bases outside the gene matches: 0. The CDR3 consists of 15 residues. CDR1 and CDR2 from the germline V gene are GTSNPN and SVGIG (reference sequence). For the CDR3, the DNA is TGTGCCTGGAGTGGACTAGCGGCGAACACCGGGGAGCTGTTTTTT. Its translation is CAWSGLAANTGELFF.

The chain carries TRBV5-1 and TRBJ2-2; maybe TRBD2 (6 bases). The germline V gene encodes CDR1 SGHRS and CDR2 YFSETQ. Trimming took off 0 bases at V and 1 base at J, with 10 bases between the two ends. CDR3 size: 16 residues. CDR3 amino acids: CASSLVADVNTGELFF. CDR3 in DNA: TGCGCCAGCAGCTTGGTAGCGGACGTGAACACCGGGGAGCTGTTTTTT.

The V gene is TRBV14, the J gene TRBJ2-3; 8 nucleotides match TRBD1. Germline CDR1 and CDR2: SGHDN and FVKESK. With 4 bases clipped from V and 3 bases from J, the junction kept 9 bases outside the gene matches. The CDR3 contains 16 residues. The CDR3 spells CASSPRQGRPTDTQYF. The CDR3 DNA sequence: TGTGCCAGCAGCCCCAGACAGGGGCGGCCAACAGATACGCAGTATTTT.

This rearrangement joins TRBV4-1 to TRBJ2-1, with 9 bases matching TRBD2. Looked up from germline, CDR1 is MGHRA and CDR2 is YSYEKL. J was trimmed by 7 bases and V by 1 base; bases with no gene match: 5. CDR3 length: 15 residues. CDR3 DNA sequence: TGCGCCAGCAGCCAAGGGGCCAGCGGGAGGAATGAGCAGTTCTTC. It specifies CASSQGASGRNEQFF.

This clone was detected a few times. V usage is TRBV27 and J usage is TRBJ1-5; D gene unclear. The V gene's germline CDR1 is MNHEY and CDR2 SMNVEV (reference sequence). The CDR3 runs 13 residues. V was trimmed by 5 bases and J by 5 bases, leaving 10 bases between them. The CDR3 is CASSPRPYQPQHF. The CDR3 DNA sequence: TGTGCCAGCAGTCCAAGACCGTATCAGCCCCAGCATTTT.

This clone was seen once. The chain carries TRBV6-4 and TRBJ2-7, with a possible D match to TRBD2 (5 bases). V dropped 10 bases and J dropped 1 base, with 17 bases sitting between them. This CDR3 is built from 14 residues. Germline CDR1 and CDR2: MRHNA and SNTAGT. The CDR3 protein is CATPGWPGSYEQYF. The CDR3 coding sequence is TGTGCCACCCCGGGGTGGCCGGGGTCCTACGAGCAGTACTTC.

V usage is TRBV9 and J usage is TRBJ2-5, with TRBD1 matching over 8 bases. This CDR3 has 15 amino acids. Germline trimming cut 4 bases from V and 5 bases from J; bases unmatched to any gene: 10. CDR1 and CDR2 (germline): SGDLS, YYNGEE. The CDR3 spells CASSLRQGRIETQYF. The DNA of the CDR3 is TGTGCCAGCAGCTTACGACAGGGGCGGATTGAGACCCAGTACTTC.

The CDR3 region has the DNA TGTGCCAGCACCCCTACTATGGGCAGGGGGAGAACCTACGAGCAGTACTTC. This codes for CASTPTMGRGRTYEQYF. The chain couples TRBV28 to TRBJ2-7; 7 bases are a match to TRBD1. CDR3 length equals 17 residues. Germline trimming cut 7 bases from V and 2 bases from J; bases unmatched to any gene: 17. CDR1 is MDHEN and CDR2 is SYDVKM in the germline V gene.

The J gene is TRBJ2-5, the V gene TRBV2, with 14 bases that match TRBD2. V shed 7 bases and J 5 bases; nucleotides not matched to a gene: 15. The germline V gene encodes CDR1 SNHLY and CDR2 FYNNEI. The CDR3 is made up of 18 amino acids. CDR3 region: CASKRSGTSGRVRETQYF. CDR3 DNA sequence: TGTGCCAGCAAAAGATCCGGGACTAGCGGGAGAGTCCGGGAGACCCAGTACTTC.

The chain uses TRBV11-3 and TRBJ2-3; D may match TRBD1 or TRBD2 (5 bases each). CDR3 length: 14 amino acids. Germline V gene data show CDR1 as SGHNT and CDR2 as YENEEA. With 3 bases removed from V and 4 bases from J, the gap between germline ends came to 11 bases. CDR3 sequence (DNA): TGTGCCAGCAGCTTTCAGGGAGTAGCAGATACGCAGTATTTT. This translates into CASSFQGVADTQYF.

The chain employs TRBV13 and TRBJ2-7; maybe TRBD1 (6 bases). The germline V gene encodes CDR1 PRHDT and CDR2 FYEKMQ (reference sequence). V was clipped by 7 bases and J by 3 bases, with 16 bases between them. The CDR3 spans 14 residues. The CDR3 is CASTRAGEIYEQYF. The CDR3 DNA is TGTGCCAGCACCCGGGCAGGGGAGATCTACGAGCAGTACTTC.

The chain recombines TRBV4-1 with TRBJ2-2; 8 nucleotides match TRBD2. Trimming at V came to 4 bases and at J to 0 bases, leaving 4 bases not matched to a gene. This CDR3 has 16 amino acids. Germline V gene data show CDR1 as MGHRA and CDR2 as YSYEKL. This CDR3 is CASSPRTSTNTGELFF. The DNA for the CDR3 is TGCGCCAGCAGCCCCAGGACTAGCACGAACACCGGGGAGCTGTTTTTT.

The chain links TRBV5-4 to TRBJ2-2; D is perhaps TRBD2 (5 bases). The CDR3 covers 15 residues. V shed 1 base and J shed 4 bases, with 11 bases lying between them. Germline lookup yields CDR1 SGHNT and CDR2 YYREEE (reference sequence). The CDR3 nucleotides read TGTGCCAGCAGCTTGTGGTCGAGGGCCACCGGGGAGCTGTTTTTT. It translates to CASSLWSRATGELFF.

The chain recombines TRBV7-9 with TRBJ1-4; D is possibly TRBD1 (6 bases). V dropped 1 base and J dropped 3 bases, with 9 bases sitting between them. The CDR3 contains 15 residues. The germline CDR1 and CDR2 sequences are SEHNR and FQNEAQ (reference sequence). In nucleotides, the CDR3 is TGTGCCAGCAGCTTAGACAGGGCGGCTAATGAAAAACTGTTTTTT. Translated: CASSLDRAANEKLFF.

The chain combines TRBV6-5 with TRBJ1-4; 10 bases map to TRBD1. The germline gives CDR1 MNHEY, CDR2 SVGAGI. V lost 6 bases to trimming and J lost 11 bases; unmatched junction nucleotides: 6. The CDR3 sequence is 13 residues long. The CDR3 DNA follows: TGTGCCAGCAGACACGACAGGGGGCGTAAACTGTTTTTT. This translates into CASRHDRGRKLFF.

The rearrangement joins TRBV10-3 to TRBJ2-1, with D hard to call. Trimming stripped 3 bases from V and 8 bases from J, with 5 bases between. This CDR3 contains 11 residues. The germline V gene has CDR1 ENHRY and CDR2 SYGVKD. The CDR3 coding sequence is TGTGCCATCAGTGACAGGTATGAGCAGTTCTTC. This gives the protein CAISDRYEQFF.

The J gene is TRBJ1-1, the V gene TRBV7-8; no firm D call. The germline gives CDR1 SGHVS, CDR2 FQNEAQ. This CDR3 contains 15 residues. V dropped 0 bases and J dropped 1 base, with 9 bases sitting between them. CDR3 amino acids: CASSLAGFRNTEAFF. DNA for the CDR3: TGTGCCAGCAGCTTAGCGGGATTTAGGAACACTGAAGCTTTCTTT.

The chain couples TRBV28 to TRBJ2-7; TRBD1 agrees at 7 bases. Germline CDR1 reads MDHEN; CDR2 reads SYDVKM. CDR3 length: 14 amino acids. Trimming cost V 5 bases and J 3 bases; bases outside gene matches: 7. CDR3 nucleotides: TGTGCCAGCAGTAAACCGGGACAGCACTACGAGCAGTACTTC. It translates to CASSKPGQHYEQYF.

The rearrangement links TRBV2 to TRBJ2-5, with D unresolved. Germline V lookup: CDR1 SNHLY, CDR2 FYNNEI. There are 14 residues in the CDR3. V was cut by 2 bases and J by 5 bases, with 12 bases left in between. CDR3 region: CASSESVSSETQYF. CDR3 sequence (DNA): TGTGCCAGCAGTGAAAGTGTCTCCTCGGAGACCCAGTACTTC. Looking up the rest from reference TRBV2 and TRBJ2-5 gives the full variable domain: EPEVTQTPSHQVTQMGQEVILRCVPISNHLYFYWYRQILGQKVEFLVSFYNNEISEKSEIFDDQFSVERPDGSNFTLKIRSTKLEDSAMYFCASSESVSSETQYFGPGTRLLVL.

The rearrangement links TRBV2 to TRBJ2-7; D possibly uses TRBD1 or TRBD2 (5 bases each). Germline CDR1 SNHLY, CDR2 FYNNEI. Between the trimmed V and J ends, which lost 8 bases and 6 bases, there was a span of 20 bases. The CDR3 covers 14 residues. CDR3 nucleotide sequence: TGTGCCAGCGACCTTGGGGGAGCTTTTGGCGAGCAGTACTTC. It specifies CASDLGGAFGEQYF.

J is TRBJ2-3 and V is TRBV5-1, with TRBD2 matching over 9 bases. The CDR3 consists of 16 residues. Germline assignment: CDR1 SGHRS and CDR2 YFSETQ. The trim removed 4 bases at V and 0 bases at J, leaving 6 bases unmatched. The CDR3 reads CASSPTSGSSTDTQYF. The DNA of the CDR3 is TGCGCCAGCAGCCCTACTAGCGGGTCTAGCACAGATACGCAGTATTTT.

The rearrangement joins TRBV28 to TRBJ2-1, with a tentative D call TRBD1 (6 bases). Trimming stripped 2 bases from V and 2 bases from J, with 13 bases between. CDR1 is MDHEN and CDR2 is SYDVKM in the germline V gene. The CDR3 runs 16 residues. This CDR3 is CASSLGPGETYNEQFF. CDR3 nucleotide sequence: TGTGCCAGCAGTTTAGGCCCAGGGGAAACCTACAATGAGCAGTTCTTC.

CDR3: CASSSTSGTIDTQYF. CDR3 DNA sequence: TGTGCCAGCAGCTCAACTAGCGGGACGATAGATACGCAGTATTTT. The V and J genes are TRBV9 and TRBJ2-3; 10 bases are shared with TRBD2. The V segment lost 4 bases and the J segment 5 bases; nucleotides outside the gene matches: 7. This CDR3 spans 15 amino acids. The germline gives CDR1 SGDLS, CDR2 YYNGEE.

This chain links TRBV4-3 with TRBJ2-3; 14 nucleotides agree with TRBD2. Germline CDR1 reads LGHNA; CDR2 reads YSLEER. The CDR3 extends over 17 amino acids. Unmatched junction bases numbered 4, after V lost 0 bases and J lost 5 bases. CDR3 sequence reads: CASSQDQGLAGVDTQYF. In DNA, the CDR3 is TGCGCCAGCAGCCAAGATCAGGGACTAGCGGGAGTAGATACGCAGTATTTT.